A selection of T cell receptor beta chains follows, all from one sample in a study of radiotherapy plus CTLA-4 blockade in lung cancer. The repertoire was sequenced with immunoSEQ multiplex PCR; TCRdb's copy has only in-frame clones and lacks some. The sample comprises about 95,000 clones, around 86% of which are singletons, and 3.4% rests with the top ten. The input for sequencing was peripheral blood, taken from a patient treated with radiotherapy plus ipilimumab. These receptors all stem from a human donor with non-small cell lung cancer who had a partial response to radiotherapy plus ipilimumab. Each CDR3 is given with its conserved first and last residue. D genes are given only for firm matches. Part of the rows lack a size; the others show once, few, many or a class for expanded clones.

len	v_gene	abundance	j_gene	d_gene	CDR3nt	CDR3aa
15	TRBV28	-	TRBJ2-6	-	TGTGCCAGCGTGAGTTCCTCAACGGGGGCCAACGTCCTGACTTTC	CASVSSSTGANVLTF
16	TRBV13	-	TRBJ2-7	TRBD2	TGTGCCAGCAGCCACTGGATGGGTAGCGGGAAGTACGAGCAGTACTTC	CASSHWMGSGKYEQYF
17	TRBV21-1	-	TRBJ2-2	-	TGTGCCAGCAGCAAAGGTCCGATCAGGGCGAAGAACGGGGAGCTGTTTTTT	CASSKGPIRAKNGELFF
15	TRBV7-6	-	TRBJ2-2	TRBD2	TGTGCCAGCAGCCGAGGACTAGCCGAACACCGGGGAGCTGTTTTT	CASSRGLAEHRGAVF
13	TRBV2	-	TRBJ1-5	-	TGTGCCAGCAGCGGAACAGGGAATCAGCCCCAGCATTTT	CASSGTGNQPQHF
14	TRBV2	-	TRBJ2-3	TRBD2	TGTGCCAGTGGGGGACTAGCGGAGGGGTATACGCAGTATTTT	CASGGLAEGYTQYF
15	TRBV7-8	-	TRBJ1-1	TRBD1	TGTGCCAGCAGCGCTTCGGACAGGGTGGGCACTGAAGCTTTCTTT	CASSASDRVGTEAFF
15	TRBV25-1	-	TRBJ2-1	-	TGTGCCAGCAGTCAACAGGGAGAGGGCTACAATGAGCAGTTCTTC	CASSQQGEGYNEQFF
14	TRBV18	-	TRBJ2-7	-	TGTGCCAGCTCACCCGGGACTGCCGGATACGAGCAGTACTTC	CASSPGTAGYEQYF
17	TRBV5-6	-	TRBJ2-2	-	TGTGCCAGCAGCTTGGGGCTTGGTACCCGGAACACCGGGGAGCTGTTTTTT	CASSLGLGTRNTGELFF
13	TRBV11-2	-	TRBJ2-2	-	TGTGCCAGCAGCTCGGGAGACACCGGGGAGCTGTTTTTT	CASSSGDTGELFF
15	TRBV7-3	-	TRBJ2-1	TRBD2	TGTGCCAGCAGCCCTGCTAGCGGGGGCCTTCCTGAGCAGTTCTTC	CASSPASGGLPEQFF
15	TRBV11-2	few	TRBJ2-2	TRBD1	TGTGCCAGCAGCTTAGGAGGGGGCGGCACCGGGGAGCTGTTTTTT	CASSLGGGGTGELFF
15	TRBV5-4	-	TRBJ2-5	TRBD2	TGTGCCAGCAGCTTGGTGGGCGGGAGGTTGGAGACCCAGTACTTC	CASSLVGGRLETQYF
13	TRBV5-1	-	TRBJ2-7	-	TGCGCCAGCAGCTTGTTAGGGAGCTACGAGCAGTACTTC	CASSLLGSYEQYF
15	TRBV2	-	TRBJ2-2	TRBD1	TGTGCCAGCAGCCGGGACAGGGGGGGGTACGGGGAGCTGTTTTTT	CASSRDRGGYGELFF
13	TRBV18	-	TRBJ2-5	TRBD1	TGTGCCAGCTCACCAGGGACAGGGGAGACCCAGTACTTC	CASSPGTGETQYF
16	TRBV5-1	-	TRBJ2-1	TRBD2	TGCGCCAGCAGCTCTCTAGCGGGAGCCCGAGTATATGAGCAGTTCTTC	CASSSLAGARVYEQFF
21	TRBV4-1	-	TRBJ2-5	TRBD2	TGCGCCAGCAGCCAAGATGGCGCGTTGGGGTTAGCGGGAGGGGAGGAGGAGACCCAGTACTTC	CASSQDGALGLAGGEEETQYF
12	TRBV29-1	once	TRBJ1-1	-	TGCAGCGTTGAAATAGCGGCGACTGAAGCTTTCTTT	CSVEIAATEAFF
16	TRBV19	once	TRBJ1-2	TRBD1	TGTGCCAGTAGTACGGACAGGTCGGGTTTGTACTATGGCTACACCTTC	CASSTDRSGLYYGYTF
15	TRBV5-4	once	TRBJ2-5	TRBD2	TGTGCCAGCAGCCCGCCGGGACTAGCGGTCGGGACCCAGTACTTC	CASSPPGLAVGTQYF
11	TRBV29-1	-	TRBJ2-1	-	TGCAGCGTGGGCCGGGGGAATGAGCAGTTCTTC	CSVGRGNEQFF
13	TRBV2	-	TRBJ1-5	-	TGTGCCAGCAAAGGGGATAGCAATCAGCCCCAGCATTTT	CASKGDSNQPQHF
14	TRBV5-4	many	TRBJ1-2	TRBD1	TGTGCCAGCAGCACGACAGGGGGCGACTATGGCTACACCTTC	CASSTTGGDYGYTF
15	TRBV5-1	few	TRBJ1-1	-	TGCGCCAGCAGCTATACCGCCAGGGGTTATACTGAAGCTTTCTTT	CASSYTARGYTEAFF
15	TRBV7-2	-	TRBJ1-2	TRBD1	TGTGCCAGCAGCGGCGGCGGGACAGGAATGATGTCCTACACCTTC	CASSGGGTGMMSYTF
16	TRBV7-2	-	TRBJ2-2	-	TGTGCCAGCAGATCCGGGTCCTCTCGAGGCGCCGGGGAGCTGTTTTTT	CASRSGSSRGAGELFF
13	TRBV7-3	few	TRBJ1-4	-	TGTGCCAGCAGCCTACAGAGAAATGAAAAACTGTTTTTT	CASSLQRNEKLFF
13	TRBV7-8	few	TRBJ1-1	-	TGTGCCAGCAGCTTAGTAGTGAACACTGAAGCTTTCTTT	CASSLVVNTEAFF
13	TRBV7-2	few	TRBJ1-2	-	TGTGCCAGCAGCCCTGACAGGATCTATGGCTACACCTTC	CASSPDRIYGYTF
13	TRBV10-2	-	TRBJ1-1	TRBD1	TGCGCCAGCAGCGGACAGGGAAACACTGAAGCTTTCTTT	CASSGQGNTEAFF
16	TRBV7-2	-	TRBJ2-7	TRBD2	TGTGCCAGCAGTTCTACTGGGACTAGCGGGAACTACGAGCAGTACTTC	CASSSTGTSGNYEQYF
16	TRBV28	-	TRBJ2-1	TRBD2	TGTGCCAGCAGTCGAGGGGGGACTAGCGGGAGAGATGAGCAGTTCTTC	CASSRGGTSGRDEQFF
13	TRBV19	once	TRBJ2-2	-	TGTGCCAGTAGTATGAGGCCCATCGGGGAGCTGTTTTTT	CASSMRPIGELFF
16	TRBV4-1	-	TRBJ1-4	-	TGCGCCAGCAGCCAAGCCCCTGGGAGCCCGAAAGGAAAACTGTTTTTT	CASSQAPGSPKGKLFF
15	TRBV28	-	TRBJ1-2	TRBD1	TGTGCCAGCAGTAGCTACAGGGGGCAGGACTATGGCTACACCTTC	CASSSYRGQDYGYTF
14	TRBV28	-	TRBJ2-3	TRBD2	TGTGCCAGCAGACTAGCGGGAAGGACAGATACGCAGTATTTT	CASRLAGRTDTQYF
13	TRBV27	-	TRBJ2-3	-	TGTGCCAGCACCACAGGGAAAAGAGATACGCAGTATTTT	CASTTGKRDTQYF
13	TRBV18	-	TRBJ1-4	-	TGTGCCAGCTCACCACCCTCCGGTGAAAAACTGTTTTTT	CASSPPSGEKLFF
17	TRBV4-1	once	TRBJ2-1	-	TGCGCCAGCAGCCAAGAGGAACGACGCATAAAAAGCGATGAGCAGTTCTTC	CASSQEERRIKSDEQFF
13	TRBV7-9	-	TRBJ1-1	-	TGTGCCAGCAGCCCACAGGAGAACACTGAAGCTTTCTTT	CASSPQENTEAFF
14	TRBV19	-	TRBJ2-1	-	TGTGCCAGTAGTAGCCAGGGATCATACAATGAGCAGTTCTTC	CASSSQGSYNEQFF
17	TRBV4-1	-	TRBJ2-1	TRBD2	TGCGCCAGCAGCCAAGGGGTGGCTAGCGGTCCTTGGGATGAGCAGTTCTTC	CASSQGVASGPWDEQFF
13	TRBV29-1	once	TRBJ1-5	-	TGCAGCGTAGGGGTAAGCGGGGATCAGCCCCAGCATTTT	CSVGVSGDQPQHF
11	TRBV19	-	TRBJ2-1	-	TGTGCCAGCCGTGCCTACAATGAGCAGTTCTTC	CASRAYNEQFF
14	TRBV11-2	-	TRBJ2-7	TRBD2	TGTGCCAGCAGCTTTAGCGGGAGCTCCTACGAGCAGTACTTC	CASSFSGSSYEQYF
14	TRBV18	-	TRBJ1-5	-	TGTGCCAGCTCACCCGAGAGTGGCAATCAGCCCCAGCATTTT	CASSPESGNQPQHF
13	TRBV11-2	-	TRBJ2-7	-	TGTGCTAGCAGCTTAGAACCAGGGAACGAGCAGTACTTC	CASSLEPGNEQYF
15	TRBV15	-	TRBJ2-5	-	TGTGCCACCAGCAGGCCAGGGATGTACCAAGAGACCCAGTACTTC	CATSRPGMYQETQYF
19	TRBV19	-	TRBJ2-3	-	TGTGCCAGTAGTAGCCCGGACAGGGTGGGGCTAGCGGGAAGAGATACGCAGTATTTT	CASSSPDRVGLAGRDTQYF